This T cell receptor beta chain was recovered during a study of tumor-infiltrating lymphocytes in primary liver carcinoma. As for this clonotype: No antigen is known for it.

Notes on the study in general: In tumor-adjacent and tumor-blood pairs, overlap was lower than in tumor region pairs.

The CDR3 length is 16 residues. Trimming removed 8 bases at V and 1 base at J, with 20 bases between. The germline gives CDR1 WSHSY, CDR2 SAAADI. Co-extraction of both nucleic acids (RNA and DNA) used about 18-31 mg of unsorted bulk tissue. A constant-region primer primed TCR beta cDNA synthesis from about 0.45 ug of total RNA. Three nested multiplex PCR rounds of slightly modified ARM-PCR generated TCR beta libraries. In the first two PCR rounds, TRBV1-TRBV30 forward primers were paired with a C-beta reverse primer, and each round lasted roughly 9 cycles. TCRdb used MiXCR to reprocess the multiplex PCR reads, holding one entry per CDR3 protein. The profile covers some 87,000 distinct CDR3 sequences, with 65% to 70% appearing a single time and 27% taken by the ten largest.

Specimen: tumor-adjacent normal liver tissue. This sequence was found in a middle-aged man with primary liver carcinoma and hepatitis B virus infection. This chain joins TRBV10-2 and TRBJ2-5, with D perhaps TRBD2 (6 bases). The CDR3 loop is CASGLTRGSPQETQYF. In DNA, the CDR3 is TGCGCCAGCGGTTTGACTAGAGGGAGCCCCCAAGAGACCCAGTACTTC.